The 3 T cell receptor beta chains reported below all come from one sample, sequenced in a study of cytomegalovirus exposure and HLA in healthy donors. Produced via immunoSEQ multiplex PCR; TCRdb's table is partial and in-frame only. Of about 65,000 clones in the sample, approximately 94% were seen once. Sequencing was carried out using PBMCs. The receptors derive from a young man in good health and CMV-seropositive.

A remark on this clone: A junction end diverges from the germline sequence, so it may reflect a read error. V and J are TRBV11-2 and TRBJ2-7, with D possibly being TRBD1 (6 bases). The CDR3 is 14 amino acids. The germline gives CDR1 SGHAT, CDR2 FQNNGV. Here the CDR3 reads CASRKTPQDWDTVF. The CDR3, as DNA: TGTGCCAGCAGGAAAACTCCCCAAGATTGGGACACCGTCTTC. Combining the CDR3 with reference TRBV11-2 and TRBJ2-7 gives the whole variable domain EAGVAQSPRYKIIEKRQSVAFWCNPISGHATLYWYQQILGQGPKLLIQFQNNGVVDDSQLPKDRFSAERLKGVDSTLKIQPAKLEDSAVYLCASRKTPQDWDTVFGPGTRLTVT.

The chain is built from TRBV5-4 and TRBJ2-7, with 12 bases lining up with TRBD2. V trimming: 4 bases; J trimming: 7 bases; junction bases outside the gene matches: 6. Germline V gene data show CDR1 as SGHNT and CDR2 as YYREEE (reference sequence). This CDR3 spans 14 amino acids. The CDR3 here is CASSNRLAGEEQYF. The CDR3 coding sequence is TGTGCCAGCAGCAACCGACTAGCGGGAGAAGAGCAGTACTTC. Variable domain in full (rest from reference TRBV5-4 and TRBJ2-7): ETGVTQSPTHLIKTRGQQVTLRCSSQSGHNTVSWYQQALGQGPQFIFQYYREEENGRGNFPPRFSGLQFPNYSSELNVNALELDDSALYLCASSNRLAGEEQYFGPGTRLTVT.

This chain connects TRBV5-1 to TRBJ2-5; the match to TRBD1 covers 7 bases. The length of the CDR3 is 14 residues. The junction had 6 bases not matched to a gene; V was cut back by 4 bases and J by 3 bases. Germline loops: CDR1 SGHRS, CDR2 YFSETQ. The CDR3 protein is CASSLQGSEETQYF. DNA of the CDR3: TGCGCCAGCAGCCTACAGGGGTCGGAAGAGACCCAGTACTTC. Full variable domain (outside the CDR3, taken from reference TRBV5-1 and TRBJ2-5): KAGVTQTPRYLIKTRGQQVTLSCSPISGHRSVSWYQQTPGQGLQFLFEYFSETQRNKGNFPGRFSGRQFSNSRSEMNVSTLELGDSALYLCASSLQGSEETQYFGPGTRLLVL.